Included here is one TCR beta chain sequence, with context. An end of the junction does not agree with germline; a read error may underlie this. Molecules of cDNA were individually given unique molecular identifiers that were attached to them. One entry per CDR3 protein results from TCRdb running MiXCR on the 5' RACE reads. The sample lists 69,000 or so distinct CDR3 sequences, 13% seen once, with about 5% in the top ten. The V gene's germline CDR1 is SSHAT and CDR2 FNYEAQ (reference sequence). The CDR3 runs 13 residues. This specimen comes from a study of early T cells in non-severe SARS-CoV-2 infection. Study-level information: Bulk RNA taken from unsorted whole blood was sequenced, leaving chains unpaired.

This TCR derives from an adult who was a healthcare worker with PCR-confirmed SARS-CoV-2 infection or an uninfected control (not recorded which). The V gene is TRBV7-7, the J gene TRBJ2-7; 7 nucleotides line up with TRBD2. The specimen sequenced was whole blood. The CDR3 spells CASSLAGSSEQYF. The CDR3 DNA reads TGTGCTAGCAGCTTAGCGGGTAGCAGCGAGCAGTACTTC.